Following are 12 T cell receptor beta chains from one sample sequenced in a study of T cells after yellow fever vaccination. TCRdb independently ran MiXCR on the 5' RACE reads; one entry per CDR3 protein. There are fewer than 100,000 distinct CDR3 sequences in the sample; about 6% occur only once, and over 40% lies in the top ten. This specimen consisted of CD8+ T cells sorted from PBMCs, obtained 10 days after the yellow fever booster vaccination. Receptor source: a man younger than 30 who received the YFV17D yellow fever vaccine.

This clonotype was observed a handful of times. The V gene is TRBV6-5, the J gene TRBJ2-7; 10 bases align to TRBD1. V gave up 0 bases and J gave up 6 bases; unmatched junction bases: 5. The CDR3 runs 15 residues. Germline CDR1 MNHEY, CDR2 SVGAGI. The CDR3 is CASSYSPGQGFEQYF. The CDR3 DNA reads as TGTGCCAGCAGTTACTCCCCGGGACAGGGGTTCGAGCAGTACTTC.

The table lists this clonotype with many counts. This chain connects TRBV4-2 to TRBJ2-5, with D possibly TRBD2 on 6 matching bases. The CDR3 is made up of 15 amino acids. The germline CDR1 and CDR2 sequences are LGHNA and YNFKEQ. V was trimmed by 3 bases and J by 1 base, leaving 12 bases between them. CDR3: CASSHYGGTQETQYF. The CDR3 nucleotides read TGTGCCAGCAGCCACTACGGAGGGACCCAAGAGACCCAGTACTTC.

This clonotype was seen a handful of times. This chain joins TRBV7-6 and TRBJ1-1; 8 bases fit TRBD1. Germline V gene sequence: CDR1 SGHVS, CDR2 FNYEAQ. After removal of 1 base from V and 6 bases from J, the junction contained 4 bases not matched to a gene. The CDR3 totals 14 residues. The CDR3 here is CASSLGTGSPEAFF. In nucleotides, the CDR3 is TGTGCCAGCAGCTTAGGGACAGGGAGCCCTGAAGCTTTCTTT.

This clonotype appeared many times. The J gene is TRBJ2-6, the V gene TRBV7-9; the D is unclear. Per germline, CDR1 SEHNR and CDR2 FQNEAQ (reference sequence). Trimming removed 5 bases at V and 2 bases at J, with 4 bases between. The CDR3 runs 13 residues. CDR3 region: CASSRPGANVLTF. The DNA of the CDR3 is TGTGCCAGCAGCCGTCCTGGGGCCAACGTCCTGACTTTC. Drawing the rest from reference TRBV7-9 and TRBJ2-6, the complete variable domain is DTGVSQNPRHKITKRGQNVTFRCDPISEHNRLYWYRQTLGQGPEFLTYFQNEAQLEKSRLLSDRFSAERPKGSFSTLEIQRTEQGDSAMYLCASSRPGANVLTFGAGSRLTVL.

This sequence joins TRBV27 and TRBJ1-3; 7 nucleotides agree with TRBD1. The J segment lost 4 bases and the V segment lost 5 bases, leaving 5 bases of the junction unmatched. Germline values: CDR1 MNHEY, CDR2 SMNVEV (reference sequence). CDR3 length: 14 residues. CDR3: CASSPTGVGNTIYF. CDR3 sequence (DNA): TGTGCCAGCAGTCCAACAGGGGTCGGAAACACCATATATTTT.

This rearrangement joins TRBV7-9 to TRBJ2-7; the match to TRBD1 covers 9 bases. From germline, CDR1 is SEHNR and CDR2 FQNEAQ (reference sequence). The CDR3 has 16 amino acids. After removal of 2 bases from V and 7 bases from J, the junction contained 12 bases not matched to a gene. The CDR3 loop reads CASSLIRDRDRWEQYF. The CDR3 bases are TGTGCCAGCAGCTTAATCCGGGACAGGGACAGGTGGGAGCAGTACTTC.

The sample holds a few counts of this clonotype. This chain joins TRBV2 and TRBJ1-3, with 8 bases matching TRBD1. V was pared by 5 bases and J by 3 bases, with 3 bases of the junction left unmatched. This CDR3 spans 14 amino acids. Per the germline V gene, CDR1 is SNHLY and CDR2 is FYNNEI. For the CDR3, the DNA is TGTGCCAGCAGTACCGGACAGGGTGGAAACACCATATATTTT. Translated, it gives CASSTGQGGNTIYF.

With respect to this clonotype: A much larger clone differs by one base, so this may be a read error. The genes are TRBV10-3 and TRBJ2-1; tentatively, D is TRBD1 or TRBD2 (5 bases each). CDR3 length: 13 residues. Germline V gene lookup returns CDR1 ENHRY and CDR2 SYGVKD. The CDR3 is CASTGTAYNDQFF. For the CDR3, the DNA is TGTGCCTCAACCGGGACCGCCTACAATGATCAGTTCTTC.

This clonotype has at least ten counts. This sequence joins TRBV7-3 and TRBJ2-5, with D perhaps being TRBD1 or TRBD2 (5 bases each). This CDR3 comprises 15 residues. V lost 0 bases, J lost 2 bases, and 10 bases lay in between. In germline, CDR1 is SGHTA, CDR2 FQGTGA. The chain's CDR3 is CASSLTGGVQETQYF. The CDR3 DNA reads as TGTGCCAGCAGCTTAACTGGGGGAGTGCAAGAGACCCAGTACTTC.

This clonotype has a handful of counts. This chain uses TRBV28 with TRBJ2-7; TRBD1 matches at 8 bases. Germline assignment: CDR1 MDHEN and CDR2 SYDVKM. After removal of 5 bases from V and 3 bases from J, the junction contained 12 bases not matched to a gene. The CDR3 consists of 16 residues. The CDR3 DNA reads TGTGCCAGCAGTCAACCGGACAGGGCCGACTTCTACGAGCAGTACGTC. Its protein product is CASSQPDRADFYEQYV.

This clonotype turned up a few times. J is TRBJ1-2 and V is TRBV10-2; D ambiguous. The V gene lost 5 bases and the J gene lost 7 bases, with 17 bases spanning the gap. The V gene's germline CDR1 is WSHSY and CDR2 SAAADI. The CDR3 runs to 14 residues. The CDR3 sequence is CASSTRLREAGYTF. The CDR3 nucleotides read TGCGCCAGCAGTACCCGCCTTCGTGAAGCTGGCTACACCTTC.

This clonotype was seen repeatedly, ten times or more. This rearrangement joins TRBV9 to TRBJ2-7; perhaps TRBD2 as D (5 bases). The CDR3 has 16 amino acids. Looked up from germline, CDR1 is SGDLS and CDR2 is YYNGEE. V was pared by 0 bases and J by 3 bases, with 16 bases between. This CDR3 reads CASSVDSGRGIYEQYF. For the CDR3, the DNA is TGTGCCAGCAGCGTAGATTCCGGAAGAGGGATCTACGAGCAGTACTTC.